This passage covers 19 T cell receptor beta chains from one sample sequenced in a study of early T cells in non-severe SARS-CoV-2 infection. TCRdb used MiXCR to reprocess the 5' RACE reads, holding one entry per CDR3 protein. The data hold approximately 88,000 distinct CDR3 sequences, with approximately 15% observed a single time. Sequenced material: whole blood. These receptors were obtained from an adult who was a healthcare worker with PCR-confirmed SARS-CoV-2 infection or an uninfected control (not recorded which).

The J gene is TRBJ1-2, the V gene TRBV7-2; 11 nucleotides align to TRBD1. V lost 7 bases to trimming and J lost 4 bases; unmatched junction nucleotides: 8. Germline CDR1 and CDR2: SGHTA and FQGNSA. This CDR3 has 15 amino acids. CDR3 nucleotides: TGTGCCAGCAATACTCCGGGACAGGGGGGCTATGGCTACACCTTC. Residues: CASNTPGQGGYGYTF.

This clonotype was seen a few times. The rearrangement links TRBV6-1 to TRBJ1-2, with 7 nucleotides matching TRBD1. Germline V gives CDR1 MNHNS, CDR2 SASEGT. The CDR3 totals 15 residues. J was trimmed by 3 bases and V by 6 bases; bases with no gene match: 10. This chain's CDR3 is CASRLNRGRDYGYTF. CDR3 coding DNA: TGTGCCAGCAGGCTCAACAGGGGCAGAGACTATGGCTACACCTTC.

There are many counts of this clonotype. The chain recombines TRBV11-2 with TRBJ2-1; TRBD1 matches at 7 bases. Germline trimming cut 4 bases from V and 6 bases from J; bases unmatched to any gene: 6. The CDR3 is 14 amino acids. Germline V gene data show CDR1 as SGHAT and CDR2 as FQNNGV. The CDR3 nucleotides read TGTGCCAGCAGCTCCACGGACAGGCCCAATGAGCAGTTCTTC. It is translated as CASSSTDRPNEQFF.

This sequence joins TRBV12-3 or TRBV12-4 and TRBJ1-1; 7 bases fit TRBD1. Trimming at V came to 6 bases and at J to 6 bases, leaving 10 bases not matched to a gene. This CDR3 is built from 14 residues. The CDR3 DNA reads TGTGCCAGCAGGCCTCAGGACAGGTTCGCTGAAGCTTTCTTT. Protein product: CASRPQDRFAEAFF.

This clonotype was recorded many times. The chain couples TRBV14 to TRBJ2-1; TRBD1 is a possible D gene (7 bases). Trimming took 9 bases from V and 1 from J, leaving 16 bases between them. Germline V CDR1 and CDR2: SGHDN, FVKESK. The CDR3 extends over 15 amino acids. CDR3 DNA: TGTGCCAGGGCACCAGGGGGGATTTCCTACAATGAGCAGTTCTTC. This gives the protein CARAPGGISYNEQFF.

The chain joins TRBV12-3 or TRBV12-4 to TRBJ1-3; 7 bases map to TRBD1. The CDR3 is made up of 14 amino acids. With V trimmed by 5 bases and J by 3 bases, 4 bases remained unmatched. The CDR3 DNA follows: TGTGCCAGCAGTCGCACAGGGGATGGAAACACCATATATTTT. Protein product: CASSRTGDGNTIYF.

The chain recombines TRBV9 with TRBJ1-6, with D perhaps matching TRBD1 (5 bases). The CDR3 runs 14 residues. The V end lost 7 bases, the J end lost 2 bases, and 10 bases lay between the germline ends. CDR1 is SGDLS, CDR2 YYNGEE, per germline. The CDR3 loop is CASGEQAYNSPLHF. The CDR3 DNA reads as TGTGCCAGCGGGGAACAGGCCTATAATTCACCCCTCCACTTT.

V gene TRBV6-6 combines with J gene TRBJ1-1, with D hard to call. V lost 11 bases and J 3 bases, leaving 16 bases between the germline ends. The CDR3 extends over 13 amino acids. Germline assignment: CDR1 MNHNY and CDR2 SVGAGI (reference sequence). DNA of the CDR3: TGTGCCCCCCCCCGGCAACTTCACACTGAAGCTTTCTTT. Protein: CAPPRQLHTEAFF.

Ten or more counts support this clonotype. The J gene is TRBJ2-2, the V gene TRBV6-2 or TRBV6-3, with D hard to call. V was pared by 4 bases and J by 2 bases, with 8 bases between. This CDR3 spans 14 amino acids. CDR1 MNHEY and CDR2 SVGEGT come from the germline V gene. The CDR3 region is CASSSGRNTGELFF. In DNA form, the CDR3 reads TGTGCCAGCAGTTCTGGCCGAAACACCGGGGAGCTGTTTTTT.

This clonotype was recorded many times. V gene TRBV12-3 or TRBV12-4 combines with J gene TRBJ2-4; tentative D call: TRBD2 (6 bases). This CDR3 comprises 15 residues. V gave up 5 bases and J gave up 8 bases, with 19 bases separating them. CDR3 sequence (DNA): TGTGCCAGCAGTCCCACGGGACGGTGGGGGGACATTCAGTACTTC. It codes for CASSPTGRWGDIQYF.

This clonotype was picked up a small number of times. Mismatch with germline at one junction end may stem from a read error. This chain joins TRBV3-1 and TRBJ1-1; no clear D gene. CDR1 and CDR2 from the germline V gene are LGHDT and YNNKEL (reference sequence). The CDR3 totals 16 residues. The CDR3 here is CASSEDSKASDTEAFF. DNA for the CDR3: TGTGCCAGCAGCGAAGATTCTAAGGCAAGCGACACTGAAGCTTTCTTT.

The gene calls are TRBV28 and TRBJ1-2, with D possibly being TRBD1 (5 bases). Germline assignment: CDR1 MDHEN and CDR2 SYDVKM. V was pared by 11 bases and J by 4 bases, with 14 bases between. The CDR3 covers 12 residues. The CDR3 protein is CAAGTGTYGYTF. In DNA form, the CDR3 reads TGTGCCGCAGGGACCGGAACCTATGGCTACACCTTC.

This clonotype was picked up a small number of times. The rearrangement links TRBV11-2 to TRBJ1-1; TRBD1 might be the D (5 bases). This CDR3 contains 12 residues. Germline loops: CDR1 SGHAT, CDR2 FQNNGV. V was pared by 5 bases and J by 6 bases, with 10 bases between. In DNA form, the CDR3 reads TGTGCCAGCAGCACGAAAGGGGCTGAAGCTTTCTTT. Protein product: CASSTKGAEAFF.

This clonotype was counted a few times. Germline and junction disagree at one end, which may indicate a read error. The chain has TRBV5-8 and TRBJ1-3; unclear D gene. Germline V gene data show CDR1 as SGHTS and CDR2 as YDEGEE. The CDR3 is 12 residues long. The CDR3 loop reads CASSLFGNNIYF. The CDR3 DNA sequence: TGTGCCAGCAGCTTGTTTGGAAACAACATATATTTT.

The DNA of the CDR3 is TGCGCCAGCAGCCTCAAGCCCGGGACAATCGATCCCGTGAACACTGAAGCTTTCTTT. Its translation is CASSLKPGTIDPVNTEAFF. The gene calls are TRBV4-1 and TRBJ1-1; D is possibly TRBD1 (6 bases). The CDR3 consists of 19 residues. Per germline, CDR1 MGHRA and CDR2 YSYEKL. Trimming took 4 bases from V and 0 from J, leaving 24 bases between them.

In this sample, this clonotype turned up a few times. The chain is built from TRBV7-8 and TRBJ2-1; 8 positions match TRBD2. The length of the CDR3 is 15 residues. V was clipped by 2 bases and J by 6 bases; unmatched bases: 6. The germline V gene has CDR1 SGHVS and CDR2 FQNEAQ. The CDR3: CASSLLAGGPNEQFF. The CDR3 DNA follows: TGTGCCAGCAGCTTATTGGCGGGGGGCCCCAATGAGCAGTTCTTC.

The sample holds a few counts of this clonotype. The rearrangement links TRBV7-9 to TRBJ1-4; 10 nucleotides agree with TRBD1. The CDR3 sequence is 16 residues long. Germline V gives CDR1 SEHNR, CDR2 FQNEAQ (reference sequence). With V trimmed by 5 bases and J by 8 bases, 11 bases remained unmatched. In DNA, the CDR3 is TGTGCCAGCAGCCCCACTCCGGGACAGGGGAGGGAAAAACTGTTTTTT. As protein: CASSPTPGQGREKLFF.

This clonotype has more than one count but fewer than ten. The chain joins TRBV6-2 or TRBV6-3 to TRBJ2-5; 7 nucleotides match TRBD1. V trimming: 2 bases; J trimming: 2 bases; junction bases outside the gene matches: 2. Looked up from germline, CDR1 is MNHEY and CDR2 is SVGEGT. CDR3 length: 14 amino acids. The CDR3 nucleotides are TGTGCCAGCAGTTACACCAGGGGGCAAGAGACCCAGTACTTC. Translated, it gives CASSYTRGQETQYF.

This rearrangement joins TRBV29-1 to TRBJ1-6, with TRBD1 identical over 9 bases. The CDR3 is 13 residues long. Trimming removed 6 bases from V and 7 bases from J; junction bases left unmatched: 4. Germline V gene data show CDR1 as SQVTM and CDR2 as ANQGSEA. The CDR3 DNA follows: TGCAGCGTGCGGACAGGGGACAATTCACCCCTCCACTTT. Protein product: CSVRTGDNSPLHF. Together with reference TRBV29-1 and TRBJ1-6, the CDR3 gives the full variable domain: SAVISQKPSRDICQRGTSLTIQCQVDSQVTMMFWYRQQPGQSLTLIATANQGSEATYESGFVIDKFPISRPNLTFSTLTVSNMSPEDSSIYLCSVRTGDNSPLHFGNGTRLTVT.